The 7 T cell receptor beta chains below all came from one sample that was sequenced in a study of technical replicates of blood from a few donors (dated by TCRdb to between 2016 and 2019). Libraries were constructed by the immunoSEQ multiplex PCR assay. In its TCRdb copy, this immuneACCESS table keeps in-frame sequences only and misses some clones. Where compared with another copy, unresolved V genes explain less than half of these, and the others have no known cause. In all, the sample holds 75,000 to 100,000 clones, and 85% to 95% of those were seen once. The ten largest clones take up 0.25% of the sample. Sequenced: T cells isolated from PBMCs. The origin of the receptors is a human donor in good health.

The chain links TRBV2 to TRBJ1-4; 9 bases agree with TRBD1. This CDR3 has 17 residues. Germline CDR1 and CDR2: SNHLY and FYNNEI. Trimming took 4 bases from V and 7 from J; bases not matched to a gene: 13. CDR3 bases: TGTGCCAGCAGTGCTCGCTCGGGACAGGGAATGATTGAAAAACTGTTTTTT. Its translation: CASSARSGQGMIEKLFF. The complete variable domain, with remaining parts taken from reference TRBV2 and TRBJ1-4, reads EPEVTQTPSHQVTQMGQEVILRCVPISNHLYFYWYRQILGQKVEFLVSFYNNEISEKSEIFDDQFSVERPDGSNFTLKIRSTKLEDSAMYFCASSARSGQGMIEKLFFGSGTQLSVL.

V and J are TRBV27 and TRBJ1-1, with 12 positions matching TRBD1. There are 15 residues in the CDR3. CDR1 and CDR2 (germline): MNHEY, SMNVEV (reference sequence). With V trimmed by 8 bases and J by 4 bases, 8 bases remained unmatched. The CDR3 protein is CASGVPGQGATEAFF. The CDR3 DNA sequence: TGTGCCAGCGGCGTCCCGGGACAGGGGGCCACTGAAGCTTTCTTT.

The CDR3 protein is CASSSIAGVRADTQYF. The CDR3 DNA is TGTGCCAGCAGTTCGATAGCGGGAGTTCGCGCAGATACGCAGTATTTT. This chain uses TRBV28 with TRBJ2-3, with 9 bases that match TRBD2. The CDR3 sequence is 16 residues long. Germline V lookup: CDR1 MDHEN, CDR2 SYDVKM. With 4 bases clipped from V and 4 bases from J, the junction kept 9 bases outside the gene matches.

CDR3 region: CASSQETGTNEKLFF. CDR3 nucleotide sequence: TGCGCCAGCAGCCAAGAGACAGGGACTAATGAAAAACTGTTTTTT. V gene TRBV4-1 combines with J gene TRBJ1-4; TRBD1 aligns across 7 bases. The CDR3 is made up of 15 amino acids. V shed 0 bases and J 2 bases; nucleotides not matched to a gene: 0. Germline loops: CDR1 MGHRA, CDR2 YSYEKL.

The V gene is TRBV5-1, the J gene TRBJ1-2; 7 bases align to TRBD1. Germline trimming cut 2 bases from V and 0 bases from J; bases unmatched to any gene: 7. Germline V gives CDR1 SGHRS, CDR2 YFSETQ. The CDR3 has 16 residues. CDR3 sequence reads: CASSFRQGLSNYGYTF. The CDR3 DNA reads as TGCGCCAGCAGCTTTCGACAGGGCCTGTCTAACTATGGCTACACCTTC.

This rearrangement joins TRBV30 to TRBJ1-1; D not certain. Per germline, CDR1 GTSNPN and CDR2 SVGIG (reference sequence). CDR3 length equals 12 residues. V lost 0 bases and J 3 bases, leaving 5 bases between the germline ends. CDR3 sequence: CAWSVGDTEAFF. The CDR3 DNA sequence: TGTGCCTGGAGTGTGGGAGACACTGAAGCTTTCTTT. The full variable domain, rest sourced from reference TRBV30 and TRBJ1-1, is SQTIHQWPATLVQPVGSPLSLECTVEGTSNPNLYWYRQAAGRGLQLLFYSVGIGQISSEVPQNLSASRPQDRQFILSSKKLLLSDSGFYLCAWSVGDTEAFFGQGTRLTVV.

V and J are TRBV25-1 and TRBJ2-1; maybe TRBD2 (6 bases). The CDR3 covers 17 residues. Trimming stripped 4 bases from V and 2 bases from J, with 18 bases between. CDR1 and CDR2 (germline): MGHDK, SYGVNS. CDR3 amino acids: CASSVRSGLDTYNEQFF. The CDR3 bases are TGTGCCAGCAGTGTTAGAAGCGGGCTAGACACCTACAATGAGCAGTTCTTC. Full variable domain (outside the CDR3, taken from reference TRBV25-1 and TRBJ2-1): EADIYQTPRYLVIGTGKKITLECSQTMGHDKMYWYQQDPGMELHLIHYSYGVNSTEKGDLSSESTVSRIRTEHFPLTLESARPSHTSQYLCASSVRSGLDTYNEQFFGPGTRLTVL.